This T cell receptor (beta chain) originates from a study of cytomegalovirus exposure and HLA in healthy donors. The CDR3 consists of 16 residues. V shed 7 bases and J shed 0 bases, with 16 bases lying between them. Germline CDR1 GTSNPN, CDR2 SVGIG (reference sequence). Study results and caveats: Reports indicated that the classifier achieved high specificity and sensitivity in diagnosing cytomegalovirus status. HLA-A and HLA-B allele assignments for most subjects were reportedly predicted accurately using TCR beta sequences. Presence/absence analyses assumed roughly uniform sequencing depth across donors.

As concerns this clone: Its matching antigen is unknown.

The PCR used 60 Vbeta and 13 Jbeta primers. Methods used by the authors: About 10 million shared chains were among some 75 million unique TCR beta chains counted in a later analysis. Assay used: immunoSEQ multiplex PCR; TCRdb lists only in-frame clones, some missing. Clone size and the V and J calls come from that table; the DNA yielded D and trimming. The sample contains approximately 140,000 clones, about 80% of which appear only once. The receptor's source is a male donor in good health and CMV-seronegative. The chain recombines TRBV30 with TRBJ2-6; weak D call: TRBD1 (6 bases). The material sequenced was PBMCs. The CDR3: CAFPRGPVSGANVLTF. The CDR3 bases are TGTGCCTTTCCCAGGGGCCCCGTCTCTGGGGCCAACGTCCTGACTTTC.